What follows is one T cell receptor (beta chain) and its context. CDR3 length: 13 amino acids. Germline values: CDR1 SQVTM, CDR2 ANQGSEA. Trimming removed 4 bases from V and 0 bases from J, with 8 bases in between. This entry is derived from a study of cytomegalovirus exposure and HLA in healthy donors. 60 Vbeta and 13 Jbeta primers were used in PCR. Clones were sequenced by immunoSEQ multiplex PCR, and TCRdb holds only the in-frame ones, with some missing. The table shows around 150,000 clones, with 70% to 85% occurring only once. The receptor's source is a man aged 35 to 55 in good health and CMV-seronegative. Input material: PBMCs. The J gene is TRBJ2-3, the V gene TRBV29-1, with a weak D call TRBD2 (5 bases). CDR3 DNA sequence: TGCAGCGTTGGATGGACTAGCACAGATACGCAGTATTTT. It translates to CSVGWTSTDTQYF.